Described below is a single T cell receptor (beta chain) sequence and its context. CDR3 length: 13 residues. The V end lost 5 bases, the J end lost 3 bases, and 10 bases lay between the germline ends. Germline V gene lookup returns CDR1 SGHVS and CDR2 FNYEAQ. The data were obtained in a study of shared clonotypes between healthy human individuals. Repertoires were generated with immunoSEQ multiplex PCR, while TCRdb's copy carries only in-frame clones and drops some. The repertoire holds roughly 530,000 clones, 90% to 96% seen once, with 0.06% in the top ten. This clonotype was sampled from a woman aged 25-40 years in good health. The sample was naive CD4+ T cells sorted from blood. As to subset: CD45RA+ positively selected. This chain uses TRBV7-6 with TRBJ1-1; TRBD1 is a possible D gene (6 bases). CDR3 sequence: CASSPRTDTEAFF. The CDR3 nucleotides are TGTGCCAGCAGCCCCCGGACAGACACTGAAGCTTTCTTT.